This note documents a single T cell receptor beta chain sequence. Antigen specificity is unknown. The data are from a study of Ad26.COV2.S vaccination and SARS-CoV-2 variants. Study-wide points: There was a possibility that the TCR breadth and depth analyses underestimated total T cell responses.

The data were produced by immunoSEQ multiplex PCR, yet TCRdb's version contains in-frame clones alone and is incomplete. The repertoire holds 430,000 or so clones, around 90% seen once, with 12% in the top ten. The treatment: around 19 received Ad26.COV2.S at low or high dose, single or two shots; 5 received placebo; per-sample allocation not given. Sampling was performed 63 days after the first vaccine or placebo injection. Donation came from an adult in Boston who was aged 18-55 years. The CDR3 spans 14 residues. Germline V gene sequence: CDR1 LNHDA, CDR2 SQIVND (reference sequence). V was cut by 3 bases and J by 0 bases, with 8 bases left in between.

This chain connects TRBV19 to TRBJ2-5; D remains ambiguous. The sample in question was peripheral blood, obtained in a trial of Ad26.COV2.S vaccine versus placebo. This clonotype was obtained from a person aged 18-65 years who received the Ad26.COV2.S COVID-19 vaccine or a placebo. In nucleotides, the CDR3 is TGTGCCAGTAGTATTGTGTCGGACCAAGAGACCCAGTACTTC. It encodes CASSIVSDQETQYF.